These 4 T cell receptor beta chains originate from one sample sequenced in a study of T cells after yellow fever vaccination. TCRdb independently ran MiXCR on the 5' RACE reads; one entry per CDR3 protein. This table has just over 300,000 distinct CDR3 sequences, roughly 4% appearing once. The sample here was PBMCs, taken on the day of the yellow fever booster vaccination. All receptors derive from a man aged 18-30 years who received the YFV17D yellow fever vaccine.

A few counts support this clonotype. V usage is TRBV29-1 and J usage is TRBJ1-2; TRBD1 matches 7 bases. The trim removed 4 bases at V and 2 bases at J, leaving 4 bases unmatched. The CDR3 has 13 residues. Germline CDR1 SQVTM, CDR2 ANQGSEA. Here the CDR3 DNA reads TGCAGCGTTGCACAGGGGCTAAACTATGGCTACACCTTC. Protein product: CSVAQGLNYGYTF.

At least ten counts were recorded for this clonotype. V usage is TRBV7-2 and J usage is TRBJ2-7; D gene unclear. CDR1 SGHTA and CDR2 FQGNSA come from the germline V gene. The V gene lost 5 bases and the J gene lost 6 bases, with 11 bases spanning the gap. The CDR3 runs 12 residues. The CDR3 nucleotides are TGTGCCAGCAGCCTCCTTCCCCTCGAGCAGTACTTC. It encodes CASSLLPLEQYF.

This clonotype has at least ten counts. The chain joins TRBV6-2 or TRBV6-3 to TRBJ2-1, with TRBD1 matching over 12 bases. Per the germline V gene, CDR1 is MNHEY and CDR2 is SVGEGT. Trimming took 2 bases from V and 7 from J; bases not matched to a gene: 3. The CDR3 has 15 amino acids. CDR3 in DNA: TGTGCCAGCAGTTACGGGACAGGGGGCTTAAATGAGCAGTTCTTC. Protein: CASSYGTGGLNEQFF.

There are many counts of this clonotype. This rearrangement joins TRBV7-2 to TRBJ1-2; 12 bases are shared with TRBD1. The ends lost 3 bases at V and 6 bases at J; junction bases unmatched: 14. This CDR3 region has 18 residues. Germline V gene data show CDR1 as SGHTA and CDR2 as FQGNSA. CDR3: CASSFAPRGQGAIDGYTF. The CDR3 DNA sequence: TGTGCCAGCAGCTTCGCCCCGAGGGGACAGGGGGCGATCGATGGCTACACCTTC.